These 9 T cell receptor beta chains originate from one sample sequenced in a study of identical twins. A single record per CDR3 protein comes from TCRdb applying MiXCR to the 5' RACE reads. The table lists hundreds of thousands of distinct CDR3 sequences, around 8.6% of them singletons. These records were also assigned to another study, of yellow fever vaccine responses in identical twins.

Sequences were obtained from PBMCs. These receptors all stem from a woman aged 18-29 years in good health.

This clonotype was detected a few times. The chain employs TRBV6-1 and TRBJ1-5; D not resolved. The CDR3 is 13 residues long. Trimming pared 5 bases from V and 7 bases from J, leaving 12 bases between. CDR1 MNHNS and CDR2 SASEGT come from the germline V gene. In DNA form, the CDR3 reads TGTGCCAGCAGTCGGGTTTTATACCAGCCCCAGCATTTT. Its protein is CASSRVLYQPQHF.

V and J are TRBV6-5 and TRBJ2-3; no clear D. Germline loops: CDR1 MNHEY, CDR2 SVGAGI. V lost 0 bases, J lost 2 bases, and 9 bases lay in between. The CDR3 consists of 15 residues. CDR3 loop: CASSYSESYTDTQYF. In DNA form, the CDR3 reads TGTGCCAGCAGTTACTCAGAGTCTTACACAGATACGCAGTATTTT.

The sample holds many counts of this clonotype. The rearrangement joins TRBV12-3 or TRBV12-4 to TRBJ2-5; D gene ambiguous. The CDR3 is 13 amino acids. V was clipped by 4 bases and J by 2 bases, with 8 bases between them. The CDR3 region is CASSYNGQETQYF. CDR3 DNA: TGTGCCAGCAGTTACAACGGGCAAGAGACCCAGTACTTC.

J is TRBJ2-7 and V is TRBV28; 9 nucleotides line up with TRBD1. Germline CDR1 MDHEN, CDR2 SYDVKM. The CDR3 is made up of 15 amino acids. The V and J ends lost 4 bases and 6 bases, in that order; junction bases with no gene match: 10. As DNA, the CDR3 is TGTGCCAGCAGTTCTCCGGGACAGGGTCAACCCGAGCAGTACTTC. It encodes CASSSPGQGQPEQYF.

This clonotype was seen more than once but under ten times. V usage is TRBV4-1 and J usage is TRBJ2-3, with a tentative D call TRBD1 (6 bases). The CDR3 sequence is 14 residues long. Germline CDR1 MGHRA, CDR2 YSYEKL. Deletions cut 0 bases from V and 7 bases from J, with 11 bases between. The CDR3 nucleotides read TGCGCCAGCAGCCAAGATAGGGGGTTGTATACGCAGTATTTT. It translates to CASSQDRGLYTQYF.

This chain uses TRBV7-9 with TRBJ2-6; D is ambiguous. Trimming shortened V by 4 bases and J by 2 bases, and 6 bases separated the two germline ends. The CDR3 length is 14 residues. From germline, CDR1 is SEHNR and CDR2 FQNEAQ (reference sequence). The DNA of the CDR3 is TGTGCCAGCAGCTATGGAGCTGGGGCCAACGTCCTGACTTTC. It encodes CASSYGAGANVLTF.

This clonotype was seen only a few times. This chain connects TRBV11-2 to TRBJ2-3, with 9 bases lining up with TRBD2. This CDR3 region has 19 residues. Trimming at V came to 5 bases and at J to 4 bases, leaving 19 bases not matched to a gene. From germline, CDR1 is SGHAT and CDR2 FQNNGV. CDR3 coding DNA: TGTGCCAGCAGCCCAAATTCGGGGACTAGCCTACCCGGGGCAGATACGCAGTATTTT. Translation gives CASSPNSGTSLPGADTQYF.

This clonotype was counted a few times. The chain combines TRBV4-3 with TRBJ1-1; 7 bases line up with TRBD1. V dropped 1 base and J dropped 0; count of bases not matched to a gene: 14. The CDR3 has 19 amino acids. Per germline, CDR1 LGHNA and CDR2 YSLEER. CDR3 amino acids: CASSQALGQSESMNTEAFF. For the CDR3, the DNA is TGCGCCAGCAGCCAAGCCCTGGGACAGTCCGAGTCCATGAACACTGAAGCTTTCTTT.

V is TRBV6-1 and J is TRBJ1-1, with 7 bases lining up with TRBD1. The length of the CDR3 is 15 residues. Germline V gene sequence: CDR1 MNHNS, CDR2 SASEGT. V shed 5 bases and J 1 base; nucleotides not matched to a gene: 7. CDR3 sequence (DNA): TGTGCCAGCAGTCCGGACAGGCCGCCGAACACTGAAGCTTTCTTT. It translates to CASSPDRPPNTEAFF.